What follows are 10 T cell receptor beta chains derived from one specimen sequenced in a study of CD8 T cells in ankylosing spondylitis. The antigens of these receptors remain unknown. TCRdb re-derived calls from the 5' RACE reads in MiXCR, one entry per CDR3 protein. This table holds around 430,000 distinct CDR3 sequences, roughly a sixth found once. Study conclusions and caveats: Several highly homologous variants formed a TCR beta motif that appeared characteristic of ankylosing spondylitis blood.

Sequenced input: blood, either unsorted or a sorted T cell fraction (not recorded which). These receptor sequences come from a male donor with ankylosing spondylitis.

The chain links TRBV7-2 to TRBJ1-2; TRBD1 might be the D (5 bases). The CDR3 is made up of 13 amino acids. Germline loops: CDR1 SGHTA, CDR2 FQGNSA. V lost 2 bases and J lost 7, with 11 bases in between. In DNA, the CDR3 is TGTGCCAGCAGCTTACCGGGACCCCGTGGCTACACCTTC. Protein: CASSLPGPRGYTF.

This clonotype was counted a few times. The chain joins TRBV20-1 to TRBJ1-2; D is unclear. Germline CDR1 DFQATT, CDR2 SNEGSKA (reference sequence). This CDR3 has 14 residues. The ends were cut back, 4 bases at V and 2 bases at J, with 14 bases in the middle. CDR3 bases: TGCAGTGCTAAGGGTGACATTTCAAACTATGGCTACACCTTC. Translating it yields CSAKGDISNYGYTF.

The chain uses TRBV12-3 or TRBV12-4 and TRBJ1-2; 9 bases are shared with TRBD1. CDR3 size: 14 residues. V shed 5 bases and J 4 bases; nucleotides not matched to a gene: 5. CDR3 coding DNA: TGTGCCAGCAGTCTGCCGGGACAGGGCTATGGCTACACCTTC. It is translated as CASSLPGQGYGYTF.

The chain couples TRBV30 to TRBJ1-2; TRBD1 matches 7 bases. This CDR3 region has 14 residues. Germline-derived CDR1 and CDR2 are GTSNPN and SVGIG (reference sequence). The junction had 5 bases not matched to a gene; V was cut back by 2 bases and J by 2 bases. The CDR3: CAWSPAGGNYGYTF. The DNA for the CDR3 is TGTGCCTGGAGTCCCGCAGGGGGGAACTATGGCTACACCTTC. The entire variable domain, with the rest obtained from reference TRBV30 and TRBJ1-2, is as follows: SQTIHQWPATLVQPVGSPLSLECTVEGTSNPNLYWYRQAAGRGLQLLFYSVGIGQISSEVPQNLSASRPQDRQFILSSKKLLLSDSGFYLCAWSPAGGNYGYTFGSGTRLTVV.

This clonotype showed up just a few times. The chain is built from TRBV9 and TRBJ1-5; D gene uncertain. The CDR3 is 15 residues long. Germline-derived CDR1 and CDR2 are SGDLS and YYNGEE. V lost 0 bases, J lost 2 bases, and 9 bases lay in between. The CDR3: CASSVGFGGNQPQHF. DNA of the CDR3: TGTGCCAGCAGCGTAGGGTTCGGGGGCAATCAGCCCCAGCATTTT.

The chain employs TRBV7-2 and TRBJ1-2; tentative D call: TRBD1 (5 bases). Germline CDR1 is SGHTA and CDR2 is FQGNSA. Trimming took off 3 bases at V and 2 bases at J, with 10 bases between the two ends. This CDR3 comprises 14 residues. As DNA, the CDR3 is TGTGCCAGCAGCTTTGTCCCAGGGAACTATGGCTACACCTTC. Translated, it gives CASSFVPGNYGYTF.

This clonotype showed up just a few times. This rearrangement joins TRBV9 to TRBJ2-5, with TRBD2 matching 12 bases. CDR1 is SGDLS and CDR2 is YYNGEE in the germline V gene. This CDR3 has 15 amino acids. The J segment lost 4 bases and the V segment lost 3 bases, leaving 4 bases of the junction unmatched. CDR3 sequence: CASSGLAGDGETQYF. The CDR3 region has the DNA TGTGCCAGCAGCGGACTAGCGGGAGATGGAGAGACCCAGTACTTC.

The chain uses TRBV11-1 and TRBJ2-3; TRBD1 agrees at 9 bases. In germline, CDR1 is SGHAT, CDR2 FQDESV (reference sequence). Trimming at V came to 3 bases and at J to 4 bases, leaving 2 bases not matched to a gene. The CDR3 runs to 14 residues. The CDR3 coding sequence is TGTGCCAGCAGCTTCAGGACAGGGGCAGATACGCAGTATTTT. Protein sequence: CASSFRTGADTQYF.

The chain combines TRBV7-8 with TRBJ2-3; 8 nucleotides match TRBD1. Looked up from germline, CDR1 is SGHVS and CDR2 is FQNEAQ. J was trimmed by 1 base and V by 6 bases; bases with no gene match: 6. The CDR3 has 15 residues. CDR3 loop: CASSAPGQGTDTQYF. CDR3 bases: TGTGCCAGCAGTGCGCCGGGACAGGGCACAGATACGCAGTATTTT.

This clonotype was seen at least ten times. The chain has TRBV7-2 and TRBJ2-5; D is unresolved. V was clipped by 3 bases and J by 7 bases, with 12 bases between them. This CDR3 is built from 13 residues. CDR1 and CDR2 (germline): SGHTA, FQGNSA. The CDR3 bases are TGTGCCAGCAGCTTGATGGGTTTAGGGACCCAGTACTTC. Translating gives CASSLMGLGTQYF.